Shown below are 27 T cell receptor beta chains from a single sample sequenced in a study of blood T cell repertoires in COVID-19. The data were produced by immunoSEQ multiplex PCR, yet TCRdb's version contains in-frame clones alone and is incomplete. Of 120,000 to 150,000 clones listed, 70% to 90% are singletons. The sequenced material came from peripheral blood. Receptors were obtained from a human donor with acute or convalescent COVID-19. The donor label of this sample is uncertain.

J is TRBJ2-2 and V is TRBV9; D perhaps matches TRBD2 (5 bases). CDR1 and CDR2 (germline): SGDLS, YYNGEE. V lost 4 bases to trimming and J lost 3 bases, with 13 bases between them. CDR3 length: 15 amino acids. The CDR3 region is CASSPSGTDTGELFF. The CDR3 DNA sequence: TGTGCCAGCAGCCCCTCGGGAACAGACACCGGGGAGCTGTTTTTT.

The chain couples TRBV7-2 to TRBJ1-6; D is perhaps TRBD1 (5 bases). CDR1 SGHTA and CDR2 FQGNSA come from the germline V gene. V lost 1 base and J lost 7, with 20 bases in between. CDR3 length equals 18 residues. In DNA, the CDR3 is TGTGCCAGCAGCTTAGGGGGGGAGCGGACGGTCTCGAATTCACCCCTCCACTTT. Protein product: CASSLGGERTVSNSPLHF. The full variable domain, in which reference TRBV7-2 and TRBJ1-6 provide the parts outside the CDR3, is GAGVSQSPSNKVTEKGKDVELRCDPISGHTALYWYRQSLGQGLEFLIYFQGNSAPDKSGLPSDRFSAERTGGSVSTLTIQRTQQEDSAVYLCASSLGGERTVSNSPLHFGNGTRLTVT.

The chain combines TRBV28 with TRBJ1-1; 7 nucleotides agree with TRBD1. Germline V gives CDR1 MDHEN, CDR2 SYDVKM. V dropped 5 bases and J dropped 4; count of bases not matched to a gene: 10. The CDR3 totals 15 residues. The CDR3 DNA sequence: TGTGCCAGCAGTACATACAGGGGTGGCGGCACTGAAGCTTTCTTT. Its translation is CASSTYRGGGTEAFF. The full variable domain, its missing parts supplied by reference TRBV28 and TRBJ1-1, is DVKVTQSSRYLVKRTGEKVFLECVQDMDHENMFWYRQDPGLGLRLIYFSYDVKMKEKGDIPEGYSVSREKKERFSLILESASTNQTSMYLCASSTYRGGGTEAFFGQGTRLTVV.

The chain uses TRBV9 and TRBJ1-1; D may be TRBD1 (5 bases). The ends were cut back, 3 bases at V and 1 base at J, with 16 bases in the middle. Germline lookup yields CDR1 SGDLS and CDR2 YYNGEE. The CDR3 length is 16 residues. The CDR3 DNA follows: TGTGCCAGCAGCGGAGACGTTCGGGGGAGGAACACTGAAGCTTTCTTT. It codes for CASSGDVRGRNTEAFF.

The chain links TRBV4-3 to TRBJ1-2; no clear D gene. There are 16 residues in the CDR3. The V gene lost 0 bases and the J gene lost 3 bases, with 14 bases spanning the gap. The germline CDR1 and CDR2 sequences are LGHNA and YSLEER. CDR3 DNA: TGCGCCAGCAGCCAAGATAACACAGTCCAATACTATGGCTACACCTTC. It encodes CASSQDNTVQYYGYTF.

The genes are TRBV6-5 and TRBJ2-7; tentative D call: TRBD2 (5 bases). Looked up from germline, CDR1 is MNHEY and CDR2 is SVGAGI. V shed 6 bases and J shed 2 bases, with 17 bases lying between them. The CDR3 covers 15 residues. CDR3 bases: TGTGCCAGCAGCTATCGGGAAGTCGGGACCTACGAGCAGTACTTC. It codes for CASSYREVGTYEQYF.

The chain is built from TRBV7-2 and TRBJ2-7; maybe TRBD2 (6 bases). The CDR3 has 15 residues. V was clipped by 5 bases and J by 0 bases, with 14 bases between them. The germline gives CDR1 SGHTA, CDR2 FQGNSA. The CDR3 reads CASSEEEGYSYEQYF. The CDR3 coding sequence is TGTGCCAGCAGCGAAGAGGAGGGGTACTCCTACGAGCAGTACTTC.

CDR3 region: CASQGQGRYNEQFF. In DNA, the CDR3 is TGTGCCAGCCAAGGACAGGGTCGATACAATGAGCAGTTCTTC. This chain joins TRBV6-5 and TRBJ2-1; 8 bases are shared with TRBD1. J gave up 4 bases and V 8 bases, and 7 bases lay outside the gene matches. CDR3 length: 14 amino acids. The germline V gene has CDR1 MNHEY and CDR2 SVGAGI.

V gene TRBV9 combines with J gene TRBJ1-2, with D maybe TRBD1 (5 bases). V was cut by 0 bases and J by 8 bases, with 11 bases left in between. CDR3 length equals 13 residues. The germline V gene encodes CDR1 SGDLS and CDR2 YYNGEE. DNA for the CDR3: TGTGCCAGCAGCGTAGGTGGAGGGGAAGGCTACACCTTC. Residues: CASSVGGGEGYTF.

The chain is built from TRBV9 and TRBJ1-1, with D uncertain. In germline, CDR1 is SGDLS, CDR2 YYNGEE. This CDR3 spans 14 amino acids. Between the trimmed V and J ends, which lost 0 bases and 4 bases, there was a span of 10 bases. CDR3: CASSVAGWSTEAFF. The CDR3 DNA sequence: TGTGCCAGCAGCGTAGCGGGGTGGAGCACTGAAGCTTTCTTT.

The chain is built from TRBV2 and TRBJ2-4; tentative D call: TRBD1 (5 bases). The length of the CDR3 is 16 residues. Germline V gene sequence: CDR1 SNHLY, CDR2 FYNNEI. The V end lost 1 base, the J end lost 1 base, and 11 bases lay between the germline ends. Here the CDR3 reads CASSEEGYLAKNIQYF. In DNA, the CDR3 is TGTGCCAGCAGTGAAGAGGGGTATTTGGCCAAAAACATTCAGTACTTC.

The chain combines TRBV18 with TRBJ2-7; 7 bases fit TRBD1. The junction had 8 bases not matched to a gene; V was cut back by 6 bases and J by 0 bases. CDR1 and CDR2 (germline): KGHSH, LQKENI. The CDR3 extends over 15 amino acids. CDR3 sequence (DNA): TGTGCCAGCTCCCCGGGCAGGGGGAGCTCCTACGAGCAGTACGTC. Translating it yields CASSPGRGSSYEQYV.

V is TRBV7-2 and J is TRBJ2-5, with 9 positions matching TRBD1. Germline CDR1 and CDR2: SGHTA and FQGNSA. V was pared by 5 bases and J by 2 bases, with 6 bases of the junction left unmatched. CDR3 length: 15 residues. CDR3 bases: TGTGCCAGCAGCCCGAACAGGGGGCAGCAAGAGACCCAGTACTTC. As protein: CASSPNRGQQETQYF. Full variable domain (missing parts from reference TRBV7-2 and TRBJ2-5): GAGVSQSPSNKVTEKGKDVELRCDPISGHTALYWYRQSLGQGLEFLIYFQGNSAPDKSGLPSDRFSAERTGGSVSTLTIQRTQQEDSAVYLCASSPNRGQQETQYFGPGTRLLVL.

This rearrangement joins TRBV19 to TRBJ1-1, with TRBD1 matching 11 bases. This CDR3 is 14 amino acids long. Losses at the gene ends were 5 bases for V and 7 bases for J; bases not matched to a gene: 6. The germline gives CDR1 LNHDA, CDR2 SQIVND (reference sequence). The CDR3 sequence is CASSGRTGGREAFF. CDR3 nucleotide sequence: TGTGCCAGTAGTGGTAGGACAGGGGGCCGTGAAGCTTTCTTT.

The chain couples TRBV19 to TRBJ2-1; TRBD2 matches at 7 bases. The CDR3 is 15 amino acids. Germline CDR1 LNHDA, CDR2 SQIVND (reference sequence). The J segment lost 5 bases and the V segment lost 3 bases, leaving 7 bases of the junction unmatched. The CDR3: CASSIGGSHHNEQFF. The DNA for the CDR3 is TGTGCCAGTAGTATCGGCGGGAGTCACCACAATGAGCAGTTCTTC. The whole variable domain, remainder taken from reference TRBV19 and TRBJ2-1, is DGGITQSPKYLFRKEGQNVTLSCEQNLNHDAMYWYRQDPGQGLRLIYYSQIVNDFQKGDIAEGYSVSREKKESFPLTVTSAQKNPTAFYLCASSIGGSHHNEQFFGPGTRLTVL.

The chain combines TRBV18 with TRBJ2-1; a weak D match, TRBD1 (6 bases). The CDR3 consists of 14 residues. V was trimmed by 1 base and J by 5 bases, leaving 9 bases between them. Germline CDR1 reads KGHSH; CDR2 reads LQKENI. CDR3 in DNA: TGTGCCAGCTCACCACGCAGGGGTGACAATGAGCAGTTCTTC. This gives the protein CASSPRRGDNEQFF. Using reference TRBV18 and TRBJ2-1 for the parts outside the CDR3, the full variable domain is NAGVMQNPRHLVRRRGQEARLRCSPMKGHSHVYWYRQLPEEGLKFMVYLQKENIIDESGMPKERFSAEFPKEGPSILRIQQVVRGDSAAYFCASSPRRGDNEQFFGPGTRLTVL.

This clone was picked up one time. V usage is TRBV18 and J usage is TRBJ2-1, with TRBD1 matching 9 bases. The germline V gene has CDR1 KGHSH and CDR2 LQKENI. V was clipped by 4 bases and J by 7 bases; unmatched bases: 8. The CDR3 covers 15 residues. The CDR3 bases are TGTGCCAGCTCACTGGGACAGGGTTATTTTAATGAGCAGTTCTTC. Encoded protein: CASSLGQGYFNEQFF.

This chain uses TRBV5-1 with TRBJ2-1; 12 bases map to TRBD2. CDR1 and CDR2 from the germline V gene are SGHRS and YFSETQ. The ends lost 0 bases at V and 0 bases at J; junction bases unmatched: 10. The CDR3 has 20 residues. CDR3 in DNA: TGCGCCAGCAGCTTGGGACTAGCGGGAGTATTGGGGAGCTCCTACAATGAGCAGTTCTTC. Residues: CASSLGLAGVLGSSYNEQFF. Full variable domain (outside the CDR3, taken from reference TRBV5-1 and TRBJ2-1): KAGVTQTPRYLIKTRGQQVTLSCSPISGHRSVSWYQQTPGQGLQFLFEYFSETQRNKGNFPGRFSGRQFSNSRSEMNVSTLELGDSALYLCASSLGLAGVLGSSYNEQFFGPGTRLTVL.

This clone was seen more than once but under ten times. The chain has TRBV6-5 and TRBJ2-2; 9 bases are a match to TRBD1. Germline trimming cut 4 bases from V and 6 bases from J; bases unmatched to any gene: 6. CDR3 length: 15 residues. Germline-derived CDR1 and CDR2 are MNHEY and SVGAGI. The CDR3 sequence: CASSWGQGTAGELFF. Written as DNA, the CDR3 is TGTGCCAGCAGTTGGGGACAGGGTACGGCCGGGGAGCTGTTTTTT.

This rearrangement joins TRBV2 to TRBJ2-2, with 7 bases matching TRBD1. The CDR3 sequence is 13 residues long. The germline CDR1 and CDR2 sequences are SNHLY and FYNNEI. J gave up 7 bases and V 6 bases, and 5 bases lay outside the gene matches. The CDR3: CASRGTGVGELFF. CDR3 nucleotide sequence: TGTGCCAGCAGGGGAACAGGGGTCGGGGAGCTGTTTTTT. The whole variable domain, filled in from reference TRBV2 and TRBJ2-2, reads EPEVTQTPSHQVTQMGQEVILRCVPISNHLYFYWYRQILGQKVEFLVSFYNNEISEKSEIFDDQFSVERPDGSNFTLKIRSTKLEDSAMYFCASRGTGVGELFFGEGSRLTVL.

This rearrangement joins TRBV15 to TRBJ2-7, with D maybe TRBD2 (6 bases). Germline CDR1 LNHNV, CDR2 YYDKDF (reference sequence). Trimming removed 5 bases at V and 2 bases at J, with 13 bases between. The CDR3 totals 14 residues. CDR3 protein: CATSSSGTPYEQYF. The CDR3 bases are TGTGCCACCAGCTCGTCCGGGACTCCCTACGAGCAGTACTTC.

The chain combines TRBV27 with TRBJ2-7, with a tentative D call TRBD1 (7 bases). V was clipped by 1 base and J by 3 bases, with 16 bases between them. CDR3 size: 16 residues. Germline lookup yields CDR1 MNHEY and CDR2 SMNVEV (reference sequence). The DNA of the CDR3 is TGTGCCAGCAGTTTATTAGTCCAGGGGGGTTACTACGAGCAGTACTTC. The encoded protein is CASSLLVQGGYYEQYF.

J is TRBJ2-2 and V is TRBV5-4, with D possibly matching TRBD2 (6 bases). Germline CDR1 is SGHNT and CDR2 is YYREEE (reference sequence). This CDR3 has 16 amino acids. V lost 1 base to trimming and J lost 1 base, with 11 bases between them. CDR3 loop: CASSLPGVGNTGELFF. The CDR3, as DNA: TGTGCCAGCAGCTTGCCGGGAGTAGGGAACACCGGGGAGCTGTTTTTT.

V gene TRBV6-2 or TRBV6-3 combines with J gene TRBJ1-2; weak D call: TRBD1 (6 bases). This CDR3 comprises 14 residues. V was clipped by 3 bases and J by 6 bases, with 14 bases between them. The germline V gene encodes CDR1 MNHEY and CDR2 SVGEGT. DNA for the CDR3: TGTGCCAGCAGTTATGTGGGGGCTTTCGATGGCTACACCTTC. This gives the protein CASSYVGAFDGYTF.

CDR3 in DNA: TGTGCCTGGAAGACTAGCGGGAACCAAGAGACCCAGTACTTC. Translation: CAWKTSGNQETQYF. This sequence joins TRBV30 and TRBJ2-5; TRBD2 matches 11 bases. V shed 4 bases, J shed 0 bases, and the junction held 1 base outside the gene matches. The CDR3 extends over 14 amino acids. From germline, CDR1 is GTSNPN and CDR2 SVGIG (reference sequence).

The CDR3 protein is CASRRVGSPLHF. The CDR3 bases are TGTGCCAGCAGGAGGGTCGGATCACCCCTCCACTTT. The J gene is TRBJ1-6, the V gene TRBV2; D uncertain. The V gene lost 6 bases and the J gene lost 10 bases, with 10 bases spanning the gap. CDR1 and CDR2 (germline): SNHLY, FYNNEI. The CDR3 sequence is 12 residues long.

This clone was seen more than once but under ten times. V and J are TRBV6-5 and TRBJ1-1; D remains unclear. V was trimmed by 5 bases and J by 10 bases, leaving 20 bases between them. The germline V gene encodes CDR1 MNHEY and CDR2 SVGAGI. CDR3 length: 14 residues. This chain's CDR3 is CASSLEPLISGAFF. The CDR3 DNA reads as TGTGCCAGCAGTCTTGAACCCCTCATCTCGGGAGCTTTCTTT.